The 2 T cell receptor beta chains in this list originate from one sample, sequenced in a study of blood T cell repertoires in COVID-19. Sequencing was performed with immunoSEQ multiplex PCR; in TCRdb, only in-frame clones are kept and a portion is missing. The sample has about 240,000 clones, approximately 85% seen once. Sample: peripheral blood. The receptors shown here come from a woman older than 75 with COVID-19, enrolled during active disease.

The chain recombines TRBV4-1 with TRBJ1-2; no reliable D call. Germline V gene sequence: CDR1 MGHRA, CDR2 YSYEKL. This CDR3 comprises 13 residues. V gave up 0 bases and J gave up 7 bases, with 9 bases separating them. CDR3 nucleotide sequence: TGCGCCAGCAGCCAAGATCCAAGGAGTGGCTACACCTTC. Translating gives CASSQDPRSGYTF.

This sequence joins TRBV12-3 or TRBV12-4 and TRBJ1-1; tentatively, D is TRBD1 (6 bases). The CDR3 extends over 13 amino acids. Trimming removed 6 bases at V and 4 bases at J, with 12 bases between. The CDR3 sequence: CASRPRTATEAFF. DNA for the CDR3: TGTGCCAGCAGGCCTCGGACAGCCACTGAAGCTTTCTTT.